The 21 T cell receptor beta chains below all came from one sample that was sequenced in a study of blood T cell repertoires in COVID-19. Sequenced by immunoSEQ multiplex PCR; TCRdb stores in-frame clones only, minus some. The sample has some 190,000 clones; approximately 80% are singletons. Sequenced input: PBMCs or T cells enriched from blood (not recorded which). The receptors stem from a man aged 55-75 years who had been exposed to COVID-19.

This clone was seen a handful of times. The gene calls are TRBV10-3 and TRBJ2-1, with 9 nucleotides matching TRBD2. Germline V gives CDR1 ENHRY, CDR2 SYGVKD. The CDR3 extends over 16 amino acids. V lost 2 bases, J lost 7 bases, and 9 bases stayed unmatched. CDR3: CAISEPAGGPGNEQFF. CDR3 coding DNA: TGTGCCATCAGTGAGCCCGCGGGAGGGCCAGGAAATGAGCAGTTCTTC.

The V gene is TRBV2, the J gene TRBJ1-3, with D perhaps matching TRBD1 (5 bases). The CDR3 covers 14 residues. Germline CDR1 SNHLY, CDR2 FYNNEI. V dropped 2 bases and J dropped 3 bases, with 8 bases sitting between them. In nucleotides, the CDR3 is TGTGCCAGCAGTGAAAGTAGGGGTGGAAACACCATATATTTT. Amino acid sequence: CASSESRGGNTIYF.

This clone was seen only a few times. This sequence joins TRBV7-9 and TRBJ1-2, with D uncertain. This CDR3 region has 14 residues. V dropped 3 bases and J dropped 4 bases, with 12 bases sitting between them. Germline values: CDR1 SEHNR, CDR2 FQNEAQ (reference sequence). The CDR3 loop is CASSLSGMSYGYTF. The CDR3 DNA sequence: TGTGCCAGCAGCTTGTCCGGGATGAGCTATGGCTACACCTTC. The full variable domain, its missing parts supplied by reference TRBV7-9 and TRBJ1-2, is DTGVSQNPRHKITKRGQNVTFRCDPISEHNRLYWYRQTLGQGPEFLTYFQNEAQLEKSRLLSDRFSAERPKGSFSTLEIQRTEQGDSAMYLCASSLSGMSYGYTFGSGTRLTVV.

The chain has TRBV27 and TRBJ2-3, with 8 bases matching TRBD1. The CDR3 has 14 amino acids. V was pared by 7 bases and J by 6 bases, with 9 bases of the junction left unmatched. CDR1 and CDR2 (germline): MNHEY, SMNVEV (reference sequence). CDR3 coding DNA: TGTGCCAGCACCTTCGGCAGGGGGCGGGATACGCAGTATTTT. Translated, it gives CASTFGRGRDTQYF.

This clone was detected a few times. The chain employs TRBV28 and TRBJ1-1; D not certain. Germline V gene data show CDR1 as MDHEN and CDR2 as SYDVKM. V was trimmed by 8 bases and J by 8 bases, leaving 12 bases between them. This CDR3 is built from 11 residues. The CDR3 loop reads CASGVWREAFF. The CDR3 DNA sequence: TGTGCCAGCGGCGTGTGGAGGGAAGCTTTCTTT.

The genes are TRBV19 and TRBJ1-2; D unresolved. Trimming left V 4 bases short and J 4 bases short, with 13 bases between. The V gene's germline CDR1 is LNHDA and CDR2 SQIVND (reference sequence). The length of the CDR3 is 14 residues. The CDR3 sequence: CASSTNGVSYGYTF. The DNA of the CDR3 is TGTGCCAGTAGTACGAACGGGGTGAGCTATGGCTACACCTTC.

The V call is TRBV18, the J call TRBJ2-1; 8 nucleotides match TRBD2. Germline values: CDR1 KGHSH, CDR2 LQKENI. Trimming removed 4 bases from V and 3 bases from J; junction bases left unmatched: 5. The CDR3 is made up of 15 amino acids. The CDR3 loop is CASSQSGSHYNEQFF. In DNA form, the CDR3 reads TGTGCCAGCTCACAGAGCGGGAGTCACTACAATGAGCAGTTCTTC.

The CDR3 spells CASSRGQGELYEQYF. The CDR3 bases are TGCGCCAGCAGCCGCGGACAGGGAGAACTCTACGAGCAGTACTTC. The chain has TRBV10-2 and TRBJ2-7; TRBD1 matches at 8 bases. CDR3 length equals 15 residues. Germline CDR1 WSHSY, CDR2 SAAADI. The V gene end was trimmed by 6 bases and the J gene end by 3 bases; junction bases not matched to a gene: 10.

V is TRBV2 and J is TRBJ1-5; 9 bases are a match to TRBD1. CDR3 length: 15 amino acids. Unmatched junction bases numbered 4, after V lost 1 base and J lost 6 bases. Germline CDR1 and CDR2: SNHLY and FYNNEI. The CDR3 DNA sequence: TGTGCCAGCAGTGAAGACAGGGGGCTCAGTCAGCCCCAGCATTTT. Its protein product is CASSEDRGLSQPQHF.

The rearrangement links TRBV10-3 to TRBJ1-3; perhaps TRBD1 as D (5 bases). CDR3 size: 14 residues. V was clipped by 10 bases and J by 0 bases, with 13 bases between them. Germline loops: CDR1 ENHRY, CDR2 SYGVKD. The CDR3 here is CASREFSSGNTIYF. The DNA for the CDR3 is TGTGCCAGCAGGGAGTTTAGCTCTGGAAACACCATATATTTT.

The chain links TRBV4-2 to TRBJ2-2; 12 nucleotides align to TRBD2. V dropped 3 bases and J dropped 4; count of bases not matched to a gene: 15. CDR1 is LGHNA, CDR2 YNFKEQ, per germline. The CDR3 consists of 20 residues. The CDR3 coding sequence is TGTGCCAGCAGCCACCCCGAATACGGACTAGCGGGATTTGGCACCGGGGAGCTGTTTTTT. Protein product: CASSHPEYGLAGFGTGELFF.

This chain links TRBV3-1 (or the pseudogene TRBV3-2) with TRBJ1-2, with 8 bases aligning to TRBD1. CDR3 length: 14 amino acids. The junction had 7 bases not matched to a gene; V was cut back by 2 bases and J by 8 bases. Germline CDR1 is LGHDT and CDR2 is YNNKEL (reference sequence). CDR3 region: CASSQTQGVGGYTF. CDR3 in DNA: TGTGCCAGCAGCCAAACACAGGGGGTAGGGGGCTACACCTTC.

The chain couples TRBV30 to TRBJ1-4, with a weak D call TRBD1 (5 bases). The V gene lost 1 base and the J gene lost 0 bases, with 15 bases spanning the gap. CDR3 size: 17 residues. Germline V lookup: CDR1 GTSNPN, CDR2 SVGIG (reference sequence). This CDR3 is CAWSGATGLATNEKLFF. CDR3 DNA: TGTGCCTGGAGTGGGGCAACAGGCCTTGCAACTAATGAAAAACTGTTTTTT.

The genes are TRBV10-1 and TRBJ2-4; 10 nucleotides agree with TRBD2. Germline CDR1 reads WNHNN; CDR2 reads SYGVQD (reference sequence). Losses at the gene ends were 4 bases for V and 0 bases for J; bases not matched to a gene: 15. This CDR3 comprises 20 residues. The CDR3 is CASSAGRLAGAPQAKNIQYF. In nucleotides, the CDR3 is TGCGCCAGCAGTGCCGGGCGGCTAGCGGGAGCCCCCCAAGCCAAAAACATTCAGTACTTC.

There are a few counts of this clone. This chain's CDR3 is CASSSGVQETQYF. The CDR3 DNA is TGTGCCAGCAGTAGCGGAGTCCAAGAGACCCAGTACTTC. The chain recombines TRBV2 with TRBJ2-5; possible D gene TRBD2, 5 bases. CDR3 length equals 13 residues. Deletions cut 5 bases from V and 1 base from J, with 8 bases between. Looked up from germline, CDR1 is SNHLY and CDR2 is FYNNEI.

This chain links TRBV12-5 with TRBJ2-1; 9 nucleotides align to TRBD1. This CDR3 is 15 amino acids long. Germline-derived CDR1 and CDR2 are LGHNT and FRNRAP. The trim removed 7 bases at V and 7 bases at J, leaving 11 bases unmatched. CDR3 loop: CASALGQGRVNEQFF. The DNA of the CDR3 is TGTGCTAGTGCTTTAGGACAGGGGAGGGTAAATGAGCAGTTCTTC.

The V gene is TRBV29-1, the J gene TRBJ1-1, with D uncertain. Between the trimmed V and J ends, which lost 3 bases and 1 base, there was a span of 6 bases. Germline CDR1 reads SQVTM; CDR2 reads ANQGSEA. The CDR3 length is 12 residues. The CDR3 DNA follows: TGCAGCGTTGATAGCAAGAACACTGAAGCTTTCTTT. Residues: CSVDSKNTEAFF. Variable domain in full (rest from reference TRBV29-1 and TRBJ1-1): SAVISQKPSRDICQRGTSLTIQCQVDSQVTMMFWYRQQPGQSLTLIATANQGSEATYESGFVIDKFPISRPNLTFSTLTVSNMSPEDSSIYLCSVDSKNTEAFFGQGTRLTVV.

This clone was counted a few times. The V gene is TRBV19, the J gene TRBJ2-1, with D possibly being TRBD2 (5 bases). V was cut by 2 bases and J by 10 bases, with 15 bases left in between. Germline values: CDR1 LNHDA, CDR2 SQIVND (reference sequence). The CDR3 has 14 amino acids. As DNA, the CDR3 is TGTGCCAGTAGTATAAGAAGGCTAGCCCAGGAGCAGTTCTTC. Its protein is CASSIRRLAQEQFF.

The chain carries TRBV9 and TRBJ2-7; 10 bases fit TRBD2. Germline assignment: CDR1 SGDLS and CDR2 YYNGEE. The V gene end was trimmed by 3 bases and the J gene end by 7 bases; junction bases not matched to a gene: 10. This CDR3 comprises 15 residues. This CDR3 reads CASSGVAGGLGEQYF. The DNA for the CDR3 is TGTGCCAGCAGCGGAGTAGCGGGAGGACTCGGGGAGCAGTACTTC.

The chain is built from TRBV20-1 and TRBJ2-2; TRBD1 matches 12 bases. V dropped 3 bases and J dropped 5; count of bases not matched to a gene: 4. The CDR3 sequence is 15 residues long. From germline, CDR1 is DFQATT and CDR2 SNEGSKA (reference sequence). The DNA of the CDR3 is TGCAGTGCTAGTAGGGGACAGGGGGCAACCGGGGAGCTGTTTTTT. Its translation: CSASRGQGATGELFF.

Only one count was recorded for this clone. The chain carries TRBV5-6 and TRBJ1-2, with D possibly matching TRBD1 (6 bases). The CDR3 runs 12 residues. Germline loops: CDR1 SGHDT, CDR2 YYEEEE. Trimming pared 4 bases from V and 5 bases from J, leaving 9 bases between. CDR3 DNA: TGTGCCAGCAGCCCAGGGGATTATGGCTACACCTTC. It translates to CASSPGDYGYTF. Complete variable domain (other parts from reference TRBV5-6 and TRBJ1-2): DAGVTQSPTHLIKTRGQQVTLRCSPKSGHDTVSWYQQALGQGPQFIFQYYEEEERQRGNFPDRFSGHQFPNYSSELNVNALLLGDSALYLCASSPGDYGYTFGSGTRLTVV.